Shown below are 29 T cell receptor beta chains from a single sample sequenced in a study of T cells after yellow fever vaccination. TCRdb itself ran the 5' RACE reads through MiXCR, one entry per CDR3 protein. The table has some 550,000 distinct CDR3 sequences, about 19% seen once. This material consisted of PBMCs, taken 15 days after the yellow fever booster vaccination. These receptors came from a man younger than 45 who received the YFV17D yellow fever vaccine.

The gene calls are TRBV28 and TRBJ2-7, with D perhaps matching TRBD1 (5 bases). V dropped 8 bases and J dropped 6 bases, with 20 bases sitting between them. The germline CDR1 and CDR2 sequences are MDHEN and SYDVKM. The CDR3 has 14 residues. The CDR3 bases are TGTGCCAGCTTCAGTTTCCAGGGCGTGGGCGAGCAGTACTTC. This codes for CASFSFQGVGEQYF.

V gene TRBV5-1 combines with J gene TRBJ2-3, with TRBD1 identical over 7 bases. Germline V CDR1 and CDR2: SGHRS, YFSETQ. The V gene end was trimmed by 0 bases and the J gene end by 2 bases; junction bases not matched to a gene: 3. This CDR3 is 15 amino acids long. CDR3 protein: CASSLEGQVTDTQYF. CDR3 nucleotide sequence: TGCGCCAGCAGCTTGGAAGGACAGGTCACAGATACGCAGTATTTT.

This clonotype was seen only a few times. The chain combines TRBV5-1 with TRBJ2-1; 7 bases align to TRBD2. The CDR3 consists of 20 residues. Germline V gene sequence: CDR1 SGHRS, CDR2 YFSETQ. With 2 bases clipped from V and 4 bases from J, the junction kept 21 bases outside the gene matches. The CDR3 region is CASSFSNTSRAGKSYNEQFF. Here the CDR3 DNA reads TGCGCCAGCAGCTTTTCAAACACATCGAGAGCGGGAAAGTCGTACAATGAGCAGTTCTTC.

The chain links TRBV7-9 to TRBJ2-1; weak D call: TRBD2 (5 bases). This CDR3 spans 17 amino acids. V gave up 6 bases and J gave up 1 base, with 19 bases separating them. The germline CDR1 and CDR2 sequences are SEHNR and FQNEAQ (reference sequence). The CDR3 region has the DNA TGTGCCAGCAGTTACGGCGGACTCGCTGTTTCCTACAATGAGCAGTTCTTC. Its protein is CASSYGGLAVSYNEQFF. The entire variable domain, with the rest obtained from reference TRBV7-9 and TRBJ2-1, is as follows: DTGVSQNPRHKITKRGQNVTFRCDPISEHNRLYWYRQTLGQGPEFLTYFQNEAQLEKSRLLSDRFSAERPKGSFSTLEIQRTEQGDSAMYLCASSYGGLAVSYNEQFFGPGTRLTVL.

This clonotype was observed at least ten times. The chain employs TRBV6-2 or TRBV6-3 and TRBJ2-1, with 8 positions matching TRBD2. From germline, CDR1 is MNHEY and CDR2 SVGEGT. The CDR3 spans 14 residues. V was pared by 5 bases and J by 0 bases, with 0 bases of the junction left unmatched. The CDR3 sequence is CASSSGSSYNEQFF. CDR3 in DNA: TGTGCCAGCAGTAGCGGGAGCTCCTACAATGAGCAGTTCTTC.

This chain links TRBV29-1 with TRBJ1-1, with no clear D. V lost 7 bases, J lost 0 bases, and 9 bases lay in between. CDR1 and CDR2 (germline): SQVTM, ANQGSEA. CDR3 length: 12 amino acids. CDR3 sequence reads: CSGRALNTEAFF. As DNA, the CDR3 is TGCAGCGGACGAGCTTTGAACACTGAAGCTTTCTTT. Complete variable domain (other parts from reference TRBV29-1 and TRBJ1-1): SAVISQKPSRDICQRGTSLTIQCQVDSQVTMMFWYRQQPGQSLTLIATANQGSEATYESGFVIDKFPISRPNLTFSTLTVSNMSPEDSSIYLCSGRALNTEAFFGQGTRLTVV.

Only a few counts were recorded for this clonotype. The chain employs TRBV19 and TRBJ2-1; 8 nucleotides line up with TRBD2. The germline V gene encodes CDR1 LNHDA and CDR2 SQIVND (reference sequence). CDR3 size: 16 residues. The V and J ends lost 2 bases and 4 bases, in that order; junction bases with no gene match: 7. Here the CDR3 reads CASSISGLAKYNEQFF. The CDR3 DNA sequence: TGTGCCAGTAGTATAAGTGGACTAGCCAAGTACAATGAGCAGTTCTTC.

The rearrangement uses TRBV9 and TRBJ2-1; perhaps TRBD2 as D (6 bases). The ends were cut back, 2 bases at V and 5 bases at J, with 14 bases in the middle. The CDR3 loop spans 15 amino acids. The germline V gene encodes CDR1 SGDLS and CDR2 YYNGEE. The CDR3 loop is CASSVGLASNNEQFF. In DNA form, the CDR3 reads TGTGCCAGCAGCGTTGGGCTAGCGAGCAACAATGAGCAGTTCTTC.

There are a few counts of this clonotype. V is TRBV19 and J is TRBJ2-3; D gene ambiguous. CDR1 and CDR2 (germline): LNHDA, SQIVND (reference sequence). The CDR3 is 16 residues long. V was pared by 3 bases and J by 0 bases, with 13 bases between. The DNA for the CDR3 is TGTGCCAGTAGTATGGGGAACAGCCCCAGCACAGATACGCAGTATTTT. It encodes CASSMGNSPSTDTQYF.

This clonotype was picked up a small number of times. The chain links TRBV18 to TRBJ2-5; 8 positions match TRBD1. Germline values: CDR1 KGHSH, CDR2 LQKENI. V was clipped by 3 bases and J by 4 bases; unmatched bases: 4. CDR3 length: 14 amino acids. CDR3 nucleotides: TGTGCCAGCTCACCGACGGGGACAGGAGAGACCCAGTACTTC. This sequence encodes CASSPTGTGETQYF.

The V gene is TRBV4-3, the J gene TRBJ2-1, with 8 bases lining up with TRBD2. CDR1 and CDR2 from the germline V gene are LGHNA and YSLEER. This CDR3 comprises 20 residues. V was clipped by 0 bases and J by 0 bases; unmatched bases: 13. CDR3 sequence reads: CASSQDPGLSSGDSYNEQFF. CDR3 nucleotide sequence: TGCGCCAGCAGCCAAGATCCGGGACTGAGTAGCGGGGACTCCTACAATGAGCAGTTCTTC.

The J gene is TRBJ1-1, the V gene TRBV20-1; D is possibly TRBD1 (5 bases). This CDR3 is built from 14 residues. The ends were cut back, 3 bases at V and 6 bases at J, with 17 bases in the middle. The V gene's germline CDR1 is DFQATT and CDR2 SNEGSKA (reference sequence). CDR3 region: CSASWGRAGAEAFF. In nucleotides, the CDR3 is TGCAGTGCTAGTTGGGGCAGGGCGGGCGCTGAAGCTTTCTTT.

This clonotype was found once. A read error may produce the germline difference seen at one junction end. In DNA, the CDR3 is TGCTGTGCTAGAGACGAAGGGGCCCGACTAGCATCCAATGAGCAGTTCTTC. Its protein is CCARDEGARLASNEQFF. The chain has TRBV20-1 and TRBJ2-1; TRBD2 agrees at 7 bases. The CDR3 sequence is 17 residues long. Germline V gene sequence: CDR1 DFQATT, CDR2 SNEGSKA (reference sequence).

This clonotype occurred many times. In nucleotides, the CDR3 is TGCGCCAGCAGCCGGCGGGGGTCGGAGTATGAGCAGTACTTC. Translation: CASSRRGSEYEQYF. The chain joins TRBV5-1 to TRBJ2-7; 7 bases map to TRBD2. The germline V gene encodes CDR1 SGHRS and CDR2 YFSETQ. The CDR3 runs to 14 residues. V dropped 4 bases and J dropped 7; count of bases not matched to a gene: 11.

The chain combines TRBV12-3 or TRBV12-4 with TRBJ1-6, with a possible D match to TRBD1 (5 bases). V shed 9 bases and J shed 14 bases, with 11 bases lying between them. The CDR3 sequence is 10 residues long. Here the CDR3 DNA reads TGTGCCAGTGCCGGGGGGGCCCTCCACTTT. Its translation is CASAGGALHF.

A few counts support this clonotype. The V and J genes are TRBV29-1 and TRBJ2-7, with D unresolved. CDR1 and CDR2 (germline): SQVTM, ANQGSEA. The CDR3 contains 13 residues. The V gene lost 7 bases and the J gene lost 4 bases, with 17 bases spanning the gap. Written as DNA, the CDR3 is TGCAGCGCCACCTCGGCCGGATCTTACGAGCAGTACTTC. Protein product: CSATSAGSYEQYF.

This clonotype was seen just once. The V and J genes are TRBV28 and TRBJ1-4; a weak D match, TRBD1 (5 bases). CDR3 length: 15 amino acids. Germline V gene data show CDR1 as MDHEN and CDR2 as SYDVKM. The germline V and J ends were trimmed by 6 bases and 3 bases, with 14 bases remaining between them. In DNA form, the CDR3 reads TGTGCCAGCAGGGACTCTAGGGGATCTAATGAAAAACTGTTTTTT. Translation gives CASRDSRGSNEKLFF.

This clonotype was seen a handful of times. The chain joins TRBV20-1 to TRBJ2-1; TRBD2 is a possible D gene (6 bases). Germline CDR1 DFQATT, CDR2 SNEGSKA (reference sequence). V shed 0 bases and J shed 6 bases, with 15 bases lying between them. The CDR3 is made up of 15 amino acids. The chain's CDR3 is CSARERPGARNEQFF. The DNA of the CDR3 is TGCAGTGCTAGAGAGCGGCCGGGAGCCCGCAATGAGCAGTTCTTC.

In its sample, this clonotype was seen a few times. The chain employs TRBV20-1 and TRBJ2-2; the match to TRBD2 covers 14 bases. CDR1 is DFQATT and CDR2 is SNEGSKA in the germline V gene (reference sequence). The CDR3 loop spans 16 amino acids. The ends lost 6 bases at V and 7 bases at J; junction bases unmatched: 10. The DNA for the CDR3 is TGCAGTGCAAAGGGACTAGCGGGAGCTTTTGGCGGGGAGCTGTTTTTT. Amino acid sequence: CSAKGLAGAFGGELFF.

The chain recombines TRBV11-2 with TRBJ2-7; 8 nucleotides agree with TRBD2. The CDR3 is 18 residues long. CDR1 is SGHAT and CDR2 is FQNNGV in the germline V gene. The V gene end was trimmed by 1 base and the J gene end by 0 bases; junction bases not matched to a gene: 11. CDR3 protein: CASSLGGSGTSSSYEQYF. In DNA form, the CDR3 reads TGTGCCAGCAGCTTAGGAGGTAGCGGGACGTCATCCTCCTACGAGCAGTACTTC.

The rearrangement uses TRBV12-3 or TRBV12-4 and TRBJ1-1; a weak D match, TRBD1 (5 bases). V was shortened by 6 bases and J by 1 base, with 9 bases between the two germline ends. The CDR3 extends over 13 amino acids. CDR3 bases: TGTGCCAGCAGATGGGGGGAGAACACTGAAGCTTTCTTT. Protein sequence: CASRWGENTEAFF.

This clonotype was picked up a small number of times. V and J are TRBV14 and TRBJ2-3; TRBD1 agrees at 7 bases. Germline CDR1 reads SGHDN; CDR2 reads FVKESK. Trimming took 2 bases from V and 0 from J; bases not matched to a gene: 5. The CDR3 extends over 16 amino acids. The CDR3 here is CASSQQGDRSTDTQYF. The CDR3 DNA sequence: TGTGCCAGCAGCCAACAGGGGGATCGAAGCACAGATACGCAGTATTTT.

The CDR3 spells CASNGKSSYEQYF. The CDR3 nucleotides are TGTGCCAGCAACGGCAAGAGCTCCTACGAGCAGTACTTC. The genes are TRBV12-3 or TRBV12-4 and TRBJ2-7; D gene uncertain. The CDR3 loop spans 13 amino acids. V was pared by 7 bases and J by 0 bases, with 10 bases between.

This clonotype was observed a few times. CDR3 protein: CASQAREGGRTEAFF. The CDR3 nucleotides read TGCGCCAGCCAAGCCCGGGAAGGGGGCCGCACTGAAGCTTTCTTT. The chain is built from TRBV5-1 and TRBJ1-1, with TRBD1 matching over 7 bases. CDR3 length: 15 residues. Losses at the gene ends were 7 bases for V and 4 bases for J; bases not matched to a gene: 13. The V gene's germline CDR1 is SGHRS and CDR2 YFSETQ.

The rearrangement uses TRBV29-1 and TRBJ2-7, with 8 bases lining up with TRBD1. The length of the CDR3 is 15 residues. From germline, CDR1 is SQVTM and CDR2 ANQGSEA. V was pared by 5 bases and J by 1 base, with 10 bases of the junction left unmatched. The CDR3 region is CSVPSDRGGSYEQYF. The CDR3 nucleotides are TGCAGCGTTCCCAGTGACAGGGGTGGGTCCTACGAGCAGTACTTC.

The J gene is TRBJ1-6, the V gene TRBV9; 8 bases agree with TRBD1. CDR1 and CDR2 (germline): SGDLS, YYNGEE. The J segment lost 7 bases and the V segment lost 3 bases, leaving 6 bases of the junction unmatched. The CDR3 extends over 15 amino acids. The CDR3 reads CASSDQGARNSPLHF. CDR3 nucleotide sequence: TGTGCCAGCAGCGACCAGGGGGCAAGAAATTCACCCCTCCACTTT.

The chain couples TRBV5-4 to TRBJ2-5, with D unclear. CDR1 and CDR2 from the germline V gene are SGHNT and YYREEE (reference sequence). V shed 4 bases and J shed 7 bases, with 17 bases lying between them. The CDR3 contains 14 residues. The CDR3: CASSRFDTAGTQYF. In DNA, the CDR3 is TGTGCCAGCAGCCGATTTGACACGGCTGGGACCCAGTACTTC.

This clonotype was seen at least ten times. CDR3 in DNA: TGTGCCAGCAGCTTAGCGGGGGGACTTAGCACAGATACGCAGTATTTT. This sequence encodes CASSLAGGLSTDTQYF. This sequence joins TRBV7-2 and TRBJ2-3, with D possibly TRBD2 on 6 matching bases. Trimming removed 0 bases at V and 0 bases at J, with 10 bases between. The CDR3 is made up of 16 amino acids. Per the germline V gene, CDR1 is SGHTA and CDR2 is FQGNSA.

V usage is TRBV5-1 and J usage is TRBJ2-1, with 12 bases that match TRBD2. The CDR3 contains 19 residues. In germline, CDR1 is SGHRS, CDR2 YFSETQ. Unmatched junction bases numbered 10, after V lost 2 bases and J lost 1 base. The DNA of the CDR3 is TGCGCCAGCAGCTTCTCTAGCGGGAGGGCTCCACAGTCCTACAATGAGCAGTTCTTC. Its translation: CASSFSSGRAPQSYNEQFF.